The rows below give T cell receptor beta chains drawn from one sample of a study of blood T cell repertoires in COVID-19. Only in-frame clones appear in the TCRdb table, and some are missing; sequencing was by immunoSEQ multiplex PCR. The repertoire holds under 200,000 clones, 83% seen once, with 1.5% to 1.7% in the top ten. The sequenced material came from peripheral blood. These receptors all stem from a human donor in a cohort sampled during active COVID-19. CDR3s include the opening cysteine and the closing phenylalanine or tryptophan. A D gene is named only where the DNA matches it firmly. A clone size is listed for some rows: how often the clone was seen (once, few, many), or a class if it is expanded.

>.|TRBJ2-3|.|TRBV5-6
CASSLRDTQYF
TGTGCCAGCAGCCTGCGGGATACGCAGTATTTT
>TRBD1|TRBJ1-3|.|TRBV18
CASSPGTGKRNTIYF
TGTGCCAGCTCACCCGGGACAGGCAAGAGAAACACCATATATTTT
>TRBD2|TRBJ2-1|.|TRBV24-1
CATSDPGTSGNEQFF
TGTGCCACCAGTGATCCCGGGACTAGTGGCAATGAGCAGTTCTTC
>.|TRBJ1-1|few|TRBV6-6
CASSSTTGSTEAFF
TGTGCCAGCAGTTCCACCACAGGGAGCACTGAAGCTTTCTTT
>.|TRBJ2-2|.|TRBV7-3
CASSHVTGELFF
TGTGCCAGCAGCCATGTCACCGGGGAGCTGTTTTTT
>.|TRBJ2-1|.|TRBV6-5
CASARRPFLGNEQFF
TGTGCCAGCGCCCGGAGGCCTTTCCTGGGGAATGAGCAGTTCTTC
>.|TRBJ1-6|.|TRBV10-2
CASSGQDSYNSPLHF
TGCGCCAGCAGTGGGCAGGACAGCTATAATTCACCCCTCCACTTT
>TRBD2|TRBJ2-5|.|TRBV7-2
CASSPPRGSWTQYF
TGTGCCAGCAGCCCCCCCCGCGGGAGTTGGACCCAGTACTTC
>.|TRBJ1-5|.|TRBV6-5
CASSLGGGNQPQHF
TGTGCCAGCAGCCTTGGGGGGGGCAATCAGCCCCAGCATTTT
>.|TRBJ1-2|.|TRBV12-3/TRBV12-4
CASSPTRVRGYTF
TGTGCCAGCAGTCCTACCCGTGTGAGGGGCTACACCTTC
>.|TRBJ1-2|.|TRBV23-1
CASSQAGVRFYGYTF
TGCGCCAGCAGTCAAGCGGGGGTGAGGTTCTATGGCTACACCTTC
>TRBD2|TRBJ2-1|.|TRBV4-1
CASSQEPGGGNEQFF
TGCGCCAGCAGCCAAGAGCCCGGGGGGGGCAATGAGCAGTTCTTC
>.|TRBJ2-1|.|TRBV7-2
CASSIQVLSSYNEQFF
TGTGCCAGCAGCATACAGGTCCTCAGCTCCTACAATGAGCAGTTCTTC
>.|TRBJ1-5|.|TRBV28
CASSSAGGGGSNQPQHF
TGTGCCAGCAGTTCGGCCGGTGGGGGGGGGAGCAATCAGCCCCAGCATTTT
>.|TRBJ2-7|.|TRBV7-2
CASSLGVWRAMYEQYF
TGTGCCAGCAGCTTAGGGGTTTGGCGGGCCATGTACGAGCAGTACTTC
>.|TRBJ2-7|.|TRBV29-1
CSVERSYEQYF
TGCAGCGTTGAACGGTCCTACGAGCAGTACTTC
>.|TRBJ2-1|.|TRBV3-1/TRBV3-2
CASSQGWADNEQFF
TGTGCCAGCAGCCAAGGCTGGGCCGACAATGAGCAGTTCTTC
>TRBD1|TRBJ2-2|.|TRBV19
CASNKRGTGYTGELFF
TGTGCCAGTAACAAACGCGGGACAGGCTACACCGGGGAGCTGTTTTTT
>TRBD1|TRBJ1-6|.|TRBV6-5
CASRPLTGANSPLHF
TGTGCCAGCAGGCCTTTAACAGGGGCTAATTCACCCCTCCACTTT
>.|TRBJ2-7|few|TRBV3-1/TRBV3-2
CASSPLAGASYEQYF
TGTGCCAGCAGCCCTCTTGCAGGGGCCTCCTACGAGCAGTACTTC
>TRBD2|TRBJ2-7|.|TRBV6-5
CASSYSVQGTRPQYF
TGTGCCAGCAGTTATTCGGTCCAGGGGACTAGGCCTCAGTACTTC
>.|TRBJ2-7|.|TRBV6-4
CASDGSSYEQYF
TGTGCCAGCGACGGGAGCTCCTACGAGCAGTACTTC
>.|TRBJ2-7|.|TRBV9
CASSATTWTASSYEQYF
TGTGCCAGCAGCGCCACTACCTGGACAGCGAGCTCCTACGAGCAGTACTTC
>TRBD1|TRBJ1-5|.|TRBV15
CATSRATGFQPQHF
TGTGCCACCAGCAGAGCGACAGGGTTTCAGCCCCAGCATTTT
>.|TRBJ1-2|.|TRBV3-1/TRBV3-2
CASSQVGNLGLNLHVYTF
TGTGCCAGCAGCCAAGTAGGAAATCTGGGACTAAACCTCCATGTCTACACCTTC
>.|TRBJ2-7|.|TRBV2
CASSEQAPYEQYF
TGTGCCAGCAGTGAACAAGCTCCCTACGAGCAGTACTTC
>.|TRBJ1-5|once|TRBV18
CASSPPGQPSNQPQHF
TGTGCCAGCTCACCACCTGGGCAGCCTAGCAATCAGCCCCAGCATTTT
>TRBD1|TRBJ2-2|.|TRBV19
CGIQGPNTGELFF
TGTGGAATACAGGGGCCTAACACCGGGGAGCTGTTTTTT